This TCR beta chain was recorded in a study of CD8 T cells in ankylosing spondylitis (TCRdb year 2017). For the wider study: The study profiled T cell receptor beta repertoires in healthy donors and ankylosing spondylitis patients to find disease-linked TCR variants. Peripheral blood samples were taken, and synovial fluid was additionally collected from ankylosing spondylitis patients. In total, the full study cohort was made up of roughly 110 healthy donors and more than 20 ankylosing spondylitis patients.

This clonotype was detected only a few times. The target of this receptor is not known. One base away there is no much larger clone; base qualities are not given. The CDR3 goes from the cysteine to the phenylalanine over 16 residues. The only DNA kept is the CDR3, 48 bases in frame from the first base. The junction shows trimming of 6 bases on V and 8 bases on J, and the gene matches do not reach 17 bases of it. Here is what the overall study found, with its caveats: The disease-linked clones showed a CD8+ phenotype and occurred at relatively low frequencies in peripheral blood. According to the report, matched synovial fluid samples from ankylosing spondylitis patients were significantly enriched for the disease-linked clones. Blood from ankylosing spondylitis patients appeared to be characterized by a TCR beta motif composed of under ten highly homologous amino acid variants. Some TCR beta motif variants had previously been reported in synovial fluid and blood of reactive arthritis patients, which suggested common disease-initiation mechanisms.

The instrument given in TCRdb is Illumina HiSeq 2500. Quantitative 5'-RACE with molecular barcodes was the method used to prepare the TCR beta libraries. From the authors' description of their analysis: A new computational method, built on a probabilistic model of VDJ rearrangement, was used to identify disease-linked TCR variants. TCRdb handled the public reads itself, with Q25 trimming in fastp and clone calling in MiXCR, and kept productive beta chains. Each CDR3 protein appears once, grouped with its most common genes and DNA. For this entry, the V and J calls and clone size follow TCRdb and not the study's own pipeline. The sample profile shows 230,000 or so distinct CDR3 sequences; roughly a quarter of them were found once. Approximately 0.61% of the sample comes from the top ten.

This chain is built from TRBV12-3 or TRBV12-4 and TRBJ2-3; 7 nucleotides in the junction match TRBD1. The clonotype originates from a male donor with ankylosing spondylitis or in good health (not recorded which). Sequenced input: blood, either unsorted or a sorted T cell fraction (not recorded which). DNA sequence: TGTGCCAGCAGCGGTAACAGGGGAAGGGGCGGCGTTACGCAGTATTTT. The encoded protein is CASSGNRGRGGVTQYF.